This T cell receptor (beta chain) was observed in a study of neoadjuvant nivolumab and ipilimumab in lung cancer. This CDR3 region has 16 residues. V was cut by 3 bases and J by 4 bases, with 16 bases left in between. The V gene's germline CDR1 is KGHSH and CDR2 LQKENI. The table came from immunoSEQ multiplex PCR; TCRdb's copy has only in-frame clones and leaves some out. This table holds about 7,000 clones, over 70% found once. The specimen comprised tumor tissue, sampled after neoadjuvant nivolumab, alone or with ipilimumab, at or shortly before surgery. V is TRBV18 and J is TRBJ1-5; the D gene is possibly TRBD1 (6 bases). This TCR was recovered from an adult with non-small cell lung cancer. CDR3 sequence: CASSPQPDRRNQPQHF. As DNA, the CDR3 is TGTGCCAGCTCACCTCAGCCGGACAGAAGGAATCAGCCCCAGCATTTT.